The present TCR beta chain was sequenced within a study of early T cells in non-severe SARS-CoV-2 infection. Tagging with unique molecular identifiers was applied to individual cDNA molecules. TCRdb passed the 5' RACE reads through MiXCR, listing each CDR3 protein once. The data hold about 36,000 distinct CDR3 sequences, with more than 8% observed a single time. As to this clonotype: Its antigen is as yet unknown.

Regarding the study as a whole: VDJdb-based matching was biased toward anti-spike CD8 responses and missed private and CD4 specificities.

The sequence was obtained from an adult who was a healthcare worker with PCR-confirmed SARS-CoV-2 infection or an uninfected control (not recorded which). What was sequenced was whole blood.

For the CDR3, the DNA is TGTGCCAGCAGTACGACGACAGGTTTACCTCTCCACTTT. The encoded protein is CASSTTTGLPLHF. The chain links TRBV12-3 or TRBV12-4 to TRBJ1-6; D is possibly TRBD1 (6 bases). V lost 5 bases, J lost 16 bases, and 18 bases lay in between. The length of the CDR3 is 13 residues.